This record concerns one T cell receptor beta chain sequence. These data originate in a study of blood T cell repertoires in COVID-19. Study at large: Acute-phase and convalescent COVID-19 samples originated in the United States, Italy and Spain. Nucleic acid was either cDNA or gDNA, and it came from T cells, B-cell-depleted T cells, or PBMCs.

The CDR3 consists of 15 residues. J lost 0 bases, V lost 5 bases, and 6 bases had no gene match. The germline CDR1 and CDR2 sequences are SGHNT and YENEEA. Per the study methods: Amplifying reference gene primers gave estimates of nucleated cell counts. Generated by immunoSEQ multiplex PCR, the TCRdb table keeps only in-frame clones and is missing some. V, J and clone size reflect that table, while D and trimming were determined from the DNA. The sample has under 300,000 clones; under 90% are singletons. The genes are TRBV11-3 and TRBJ2-5, with 7 positions matching TRBD1. The source is a woman in her 40s who had recovered from COVID-19. Sequencing was done on a sample of peripheral blood. CDR3 sequence: CASSPVTGYQETQYF. The DNA for the CDR3 is TGTGCCAGCAGCCCAGTGACAGGGTACCAAGAGACCCAGTACTTC.